The source of this T cell receptor beta chain is a study of blood T cell repertoires in COVID-19. In the study overall: Donors in the United States, Italy and Spain gave samples during acute or convalescent COVID-19. T cells, B-cell-depleted T cells, or PBMCs provided the cDNA or gDNA that served as material.

Per the authors' pipeline: Estimates of nucleated cell counts were drawn from the amplification of reference gene primers. The table came from immunoSEQ multiplex PCR; TCRdb's copy has only in-frame clones and leaves some out. That table is the source of V, J and clone size, and D and trimming were worked out from the DNA. The data hold 450,000 or so clones, with 70% to 90% observed a single time. It was during active infection that Seattle patients were enrolled and then longitudinally followed. The source is a woman aged 40 to 50 with COVID-19, enrolled during active disease. Sequencing was done on a sample of peripheral blood.

The chain's CDR3 is CASSLYKPSTDTQYF. The CDR3 nucleotides are TGCGCCAGCAGCTTGTATAAGCCTAGCACAGATACGCAGTATTTT. The chain links TRBV5-1 to TRBJ2-3, with D unresolved. V gave up 1 base and J gave up 0 bases, with 9 bases separating them. CDR1 SGHRS and CDR2 YFSETQ come from the germline V gene. This CDR3 contains 15 residues.